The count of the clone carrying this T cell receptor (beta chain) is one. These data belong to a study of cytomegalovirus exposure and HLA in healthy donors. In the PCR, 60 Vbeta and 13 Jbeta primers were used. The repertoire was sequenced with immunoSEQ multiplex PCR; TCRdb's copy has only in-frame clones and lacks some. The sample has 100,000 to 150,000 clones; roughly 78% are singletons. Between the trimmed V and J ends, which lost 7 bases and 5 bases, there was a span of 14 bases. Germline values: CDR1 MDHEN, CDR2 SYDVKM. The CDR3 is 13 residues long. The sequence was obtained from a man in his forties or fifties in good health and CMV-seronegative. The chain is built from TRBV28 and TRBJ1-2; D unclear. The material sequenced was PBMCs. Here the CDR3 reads CASINNGEYGYTF. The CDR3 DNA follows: TGTGCCAGCATCAATAACGGGGAATATGGCTACACCTTC.